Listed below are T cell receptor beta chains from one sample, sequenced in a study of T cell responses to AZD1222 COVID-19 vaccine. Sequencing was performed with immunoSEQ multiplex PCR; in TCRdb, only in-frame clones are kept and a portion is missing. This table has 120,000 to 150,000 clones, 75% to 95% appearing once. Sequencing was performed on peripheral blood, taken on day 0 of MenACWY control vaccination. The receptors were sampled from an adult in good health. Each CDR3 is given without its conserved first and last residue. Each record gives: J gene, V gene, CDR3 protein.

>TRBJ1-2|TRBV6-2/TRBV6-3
ASSYSNQGGGYT
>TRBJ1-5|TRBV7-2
ASSLDPAGGGNQPQH
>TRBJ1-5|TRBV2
ASSPRGGEGNQPQH
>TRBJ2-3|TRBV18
ASSPKHTAPTDTQY
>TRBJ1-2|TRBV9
ASSVGRRYGYT
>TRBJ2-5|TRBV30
AWDRAQETQY
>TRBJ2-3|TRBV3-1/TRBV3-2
ASSQEGRLAGVTDTQY
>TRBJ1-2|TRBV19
ASSSQVAGYT
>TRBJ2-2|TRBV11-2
ASSLVNTGELF
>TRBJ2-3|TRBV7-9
ASSRRGGADTQY
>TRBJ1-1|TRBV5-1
ASSVGTAKFTEAF
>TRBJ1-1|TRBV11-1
ASSLGAPTEAF
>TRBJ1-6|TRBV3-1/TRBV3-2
ASSPGDNSPLH
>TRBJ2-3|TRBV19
ASSLWTSGGGGTDTQY
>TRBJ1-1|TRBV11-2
ASSLFEEAF
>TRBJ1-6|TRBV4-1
ASSQEPGRTPLH
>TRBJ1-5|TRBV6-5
ASSYRGSNQPQH
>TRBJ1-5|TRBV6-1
ASSEEGRTQH
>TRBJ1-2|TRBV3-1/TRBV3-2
ASSQVQAAAGYT
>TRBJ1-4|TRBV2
ASSQRGLVGEKLF
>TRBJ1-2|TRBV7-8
ASSLGGQINGYT
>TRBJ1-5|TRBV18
ASSPPAGTGDQPQH
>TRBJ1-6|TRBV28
ASSITTGNSPLH
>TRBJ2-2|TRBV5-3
ARSLGQRATGELF
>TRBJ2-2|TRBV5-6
ASSSGQGRNGELF
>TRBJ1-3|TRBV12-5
ASGLQGNTIY
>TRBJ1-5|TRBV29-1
SVQVGGHSNQPQH
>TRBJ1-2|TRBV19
ATSPQGTYGYT
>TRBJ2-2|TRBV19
ATPGQITGELF
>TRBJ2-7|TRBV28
ASSPRDRAYEQY
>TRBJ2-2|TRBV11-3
ASSSPMNTGELF
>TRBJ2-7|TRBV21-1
ASSNSLEGDAYEQY
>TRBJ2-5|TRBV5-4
ASSTGREETQY
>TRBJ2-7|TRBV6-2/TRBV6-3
ASSLRGRAYSYEQY
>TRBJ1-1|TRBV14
ASSQVGQGANTEAF
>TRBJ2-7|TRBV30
AWSKITYEQY
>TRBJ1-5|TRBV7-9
ASSLGGGNQPQH
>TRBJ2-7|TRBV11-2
ASNGGGLYEQY
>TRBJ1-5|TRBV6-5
ASSYSLSQPQH